These T cell receptor beta chains were read from a single sample in a study of shared clonotypes between healthy human individuals. Repertoires were generated with immunoSEQ multiplex PCR, while TCRdb's copy carries only in-frame clones and drops some. The sample has around 1,000,000 clones, 77% seen once; the top ten hold more than 0.85%. Sequenced sample: memory CD4+ T cells from PBMCs. These receptors originate from a man between 18 and 29 years old in good health. Some clones in this sample may be carry-over from other donors' samples. Each CDR3 is given with its conserved first and last residue. Clone size appears in some rows only: once, few, many, or a class for an expanded clone.

j_call,v_call,clone_size,cdr3_aa
TRBJ2-1,TRBV30,.,CAWSEGGLQFF
TRBJ1-1,TRBV28,.,CASSPRTEKAFF
TRBJ1-4,TRBV5-1,.,CASRPRDSTNEKLFF
TRBJ2-7,TRBV11-3,.,CASSFGLQPGAYEQYF
TRBJ1-5,TRBV6-1,.,CASSEAQRQGNQPQHF
TRBJ2-5,TRBV19,.,CASSILGARKTQYF
TRBJ2-5,TRBV28,.,CASTRQAGSQETQYF
TRBJ1-3,TRBV7-9,few,CASSLGGNTIYF
TRBJ1-1,TRBV2,.,CASRVDRLNTEAFF
TRBJ2-5,TRBV4-3,.,CASSQEWGGQETQYF
TRBJ1-5,TRBV6-1,few,CASAQNQPQHF
TRBJ2-7,TRBV6-5,.,CASSYDSGSTVGQYF
TRBJ1-5,TRBV13,few,CASSYRGGGPQHF
TRBJ1-4,TRBV2,once,CASSIRGANEKLFF
TRBJ2-7,TRBV6-6,.,CASTRGRESYEQYF
TRBJ2-7,TRBV5-1,.,CASSPVAGAFNEQYF